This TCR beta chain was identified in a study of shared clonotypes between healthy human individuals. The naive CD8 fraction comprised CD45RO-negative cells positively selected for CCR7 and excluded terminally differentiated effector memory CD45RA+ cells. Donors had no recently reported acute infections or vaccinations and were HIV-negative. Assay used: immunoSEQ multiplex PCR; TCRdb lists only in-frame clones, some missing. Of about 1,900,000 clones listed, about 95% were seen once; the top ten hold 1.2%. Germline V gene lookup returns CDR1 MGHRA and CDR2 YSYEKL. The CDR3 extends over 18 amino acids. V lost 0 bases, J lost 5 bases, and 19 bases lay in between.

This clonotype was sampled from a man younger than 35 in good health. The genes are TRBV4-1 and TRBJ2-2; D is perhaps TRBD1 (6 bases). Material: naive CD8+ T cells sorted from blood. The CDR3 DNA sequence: TGCGCCAGCAGCCAAGATCCTACAGGGCTGCTGGGTACCGGGGAGCTGTTTTTT. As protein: CASSQDPTGLLGTGELFF.